The 27 T cell receptor beta chains below come from one sample, sequenced in a study of a mutant IDH1 vaccine in newly diagnosed glioma. Only in-frame clones appear in the TCRdb table, and some are missing; sequencing was by immunoSEQ multiplex PCR. This table holds tens of thousands of clones, roughly 80% found once. The time point is: baseline, week 1 (first vaccination visit). This sample's treatment: pre-vaccination baseline after standard-of-care therapy. Sequenced here: PBMCs, sampled from a glioma patient treated with radiotherapy, temozolomide or both. These receptors were collected from a man aged 18 to 30 with glioma.

This chain connects TRBV4-1 to TRBJ2-2, with 8 positions matching TRBD1. The length of the CDR3 is 17 residues. Germline values: CDR1 MGHRA, CDR2 YSYEKL. The V and J ends lost 4 bases and 6 bases, in that order; junction bases with no gene match: 13. The CDR3 nucleotides read TGCGCCAGCAGCCTTCTACAGGGGGTGGGTTACGCCGGGGAGCTGTTTTTT. It codes for CASSLLQGVGYAGELFF.

The J gene is TRBJ2-7, the V gene TRBV5-4, with 10 bases identical to TRBD1. The CDR3 totals 14 residues. The V gene end was trimmed by 3 bases and the J gene end by 7 bases; junction bases not matched to a gene: 7. Germline V lookup: CDR1 SGHNT, CDR2 YYREEE (reference sequence). The CDR3 reads CASSSGTGVGEQYF. CDR3 DNA: TGTGCCAGCAGCTCCGGGACAGGGGTTGGGGAGCAGTACTTC.

The chain couples TRBV7-9 to TRBJ2-5; D is uncertain. Germline CDR1 and CDR2: SEHNR and FQNEAQ (reference sequence). V was trimmed by 5 bases and J by 9 bases, leaving 25 bases between them. CDR3 length: 16 amino acids. The CDR3 coding sequence is TGTGCCAGCAGCCACCCCAAAACCGGACCTTCTAGGGCCCAGTACTTC. It translates to CASSHPKTGPSRAQYF.

V usage is TRBV7-9 and J usage is TRBJ2-5, with a tentative D call TRBD1 (5 bases). The CDR3 loop spans 15 amino acids. Trimming took off 3 bases at V and 5 bases at J, with 16 bases between the two ends. The germline V gene encodes CDR1 SEHNR and CDR2 FQNEAQ (reference sequence). CDR3 sequence: CASSFRRQGVETQYF. The CDR3 DNA reads as TGTGCCAGCAGCTTTCGGCGGCAGGGTGTGGAGACCCAGTACTTC.

The chain uses TRBV30 and TRBJ1-5, with D tentatively TRBD1 (6 bases). This CDR3 is built from 16 residues. V lost 0 bases, J lost 0 bases, and 12 bases lay in between. Germline V CDR1 and CDR2: GTSNPN, SVGIG (reference sequence). The CDR3 loop is CAWSVQGRGSNQPQHF. The CDR3 DNA follows: TGTGCCTGGAGTGTACAGGGCAGGGGTAGCAATCAGCCCCAGCATTTT.

This clone was seen only a few times. This chain connects TRBV19 to TRBJ1-5; D is unclear. The CDR3 contains 14 residues. The germline V and J ends were trimmed by 3 bases and 3 bases, with 9 bases remaining between them. Germline CDR1 LNHDA, CDR2 SQIVND (reference sequence). CDR3 protein: CASSMAVFNQPQHF. DNA of the CDR3: TGTGCCAGTAGTATGGCCGTGTTCAATCAGCCCCAGCATTTT. The complete variable domain, with remaining parts taken from reference TRBV19 and TRBJ1-5, reads DGGITQSPKYLFRKEGQNVTLSCEQNLNHDAMYWYRQDPGQGLRLIYYSQIVNDFQKGDIAEGYSVSREKKESFPLTVTSAQKNPTAFYLCASSMAVFNQPQHFGDGTRLSIL.

V is TRBV29-1 and J is TRBJ2-3; possible D gene TRBD2, 5 bases. The CDR3 sequence is 14 residues long. Trimming cost V 8 bases and J 2 bases, with 17 bases left between them. Germline CDR1 and CDR2: SQVTM and ANQGSEA. The CDR3 loop reads CSPRRASSTDTQYF. CDR3 nucleotide sequence: TGCAGCCCAAGGCGGGCCTCATCCACAGATACGCAGTATTTT.

The CDR3: CASSILHRGLTDTEAFF. The DNA for the CDR3 is TGTGCCAGTAGTATTCTGCACAGGGGGCTTACGGACACTGAAGCTTTCTTT. This rearrangement joins TRBV19 to TRBJ1-1; 9 bases agree with TRBD1. CDR1 is LNHDA, CDR2 SQIVND, per germline (reference sequence). The CDR3 runs to 17 residues. J was trimmed by 3 bases and V by 3 bases; bases with no gene match: 11.

This chain joins TRBV19 and TRBJ1-5, with D perhaps matching TRBD1 (6 bases). The germline V gene has CDR1 LNHDA and CDR2 SQIVND (reference sequence). The CDR3 spans 16 residues. V lost 3 bases and J 0 bases, leaving 12 bases between the germline ends. CDR3 sequence: CASSIWTVNSNQPQHF. CDR3 nucleotide sequence: TGTGCCAGTAGTATTTGGACAGTAAATAGCAATCAGCCCCAGCATTTT.

This chain connects TRBV9 to TRBJ2-7; D is perhaps TRBD1 or TRBD2 (5 bases each). Trimming shortened V by 7 bases and J by 7 bases, and 21 bases separated the two germline ends. This CDR3 is built from 14 residues. Germline lookup yields CDR1 SGDLS and CDR2 YYNGEE. The CDR3 loop is CASSTLRDPGEQYF. Here the CDR3 DNA reads TGTGCCAGCTCTACTCTCCGGGACCCGGGGGAGCAGTACTTC.

The V call is TRBV11-2, the J call TRBJ1-1; D remains unclear. Germline V gene data show CDR1 as SGHAT and CDR2 as FQNNGV. The CDR3 contains 14 residues. V was cut by 0 bases and J by 3 bases, with 8 bases left in between. This CDR3 is CASSLDSAYTEAFF. The CDR3 DNA is TGTGCCAGCAGCTTAGACAGCGCCTACACTGAAGCTTTCTTT.

The V and J genes are TRBV13 and TRBJ2-6; TRBD2 might be the D (5 bases). Per germline, CDR1 PRHDT and CDR2 FYEKMQ (reference sequence). The V and J ends lost 4 bases and 1 base respectively, with 8 bases between them. This CDR3 is built from 15 residues. In DNA, the CDR3 is TGTGCCAGCAGCTCCGAGGGATCTGGGGCCAACGTCCTGACTTTC. Residues: CASSSEGSGANVLTF.

The chain employs TRBV14 and TRBJ1-3; the D gene is possibly TRBD1 (6 bases). The CDR3 consists of 17 residues. V lost 0 bases, J lost 2 bases, and 14 bases lay in between. Germline V gene lookup returns CDR1 SGHDN and CDR2 FVKESK. The CDR3 here is CASSQERGWGAGNTIYF. Here the CDR3 DNA reads TGTGCCAGCAGCCAAGAGAGGGGGTGGGGAGCTGGAAACACCATATATTTT.

This chain joins TRBV2 and TRBJ1-2; D gene ambiguous. Trimming shortened V by 2 bases and J by 8 bases, and 9 bases separated the two germline ends. Germline CDR1 SNHLY, CDR2 FYNNEI. The CDR3 extends over 12 amino acids. The CDR3 DNA follows: TGTGCCAGCAGTGAACAGTCCCTGGGCTACACCTTC. Its protein product is CASSEQSLGYTF.

V gene TRBV5-8 combines with J gene TRBJ2-1; no reliable D call. The CDR3 contains 13 residues. Looked up from germline, CDR1 is SGHTS and CDR2 is YDEGEE. The V gene lost 0 bases and the J gene lost 12 bases, with 13 bases spanning the gap. CDR3 DNA sequence: TGTGCCAGCAGCTTGGATGGTGGTGTCGGGCAGTTCTTC. Encoded protein: CASSLDGGVGQFF. Full variable domain (remainder filled in from reference TRBV5-8 and TRBJ2-1): EAGVTQSPTHLIKTRGQQATLRCSPISGHTSVYWYQQALGLGLQFLLWYDEGEERNRGNFPPRFSGRQFPNYSSELNVNALELEDSALYLCASSLDGGVGQFFGPGTRLTVL.

This clone has just one count. The chain is built from TRBV19 and TRBJ1-1, with D perhaps TRBD1 (6 bases). CDR3 length: 16 residues. Trimming shortened V by 5 bases and J by 1 base, and 17 bases separated the two germline ends. Germline assignment: CDR1 LNHDA and CDR2 SQIVND (reference sequence). In DNA, the CDR3 is TGTGCCAGTAGTGTCCGGGACATAAGGGCGAACACTGAAGCTTTCTTT. Residues: CASSVRDIRANTEAFF.

The gene calls are TRBV6-5 and TRBJ2-7, with D tentatively TRBD2 (5 bases). V lost 5 bases and J lost 6, with 14 bases in between. From germline, CDR1 is MNHEY and CDR2 SVGAGI. The CDR3 runs to 13 residues. This CDR3 reads CASSGGGTLEQYF. DNA of the CDR3: TGTGCCAGCAGTGGCGGAGGCACCCTCGAGCAGTACTTC.

This chain uses TRBV6-5 with TRBJ1-1, with D hard to call. This CDR3 is built from 15 residues. CDR1 MNHEY and CDR2 SVGAGI come from the germline V gene. V was clipped by 7 bases and J by 1 base, with 16 bases between them. CDR3 amino acids: CASNKRSFSNTEAFF. CDR3 coding DNA: TGTGCCAGCAACAAACGGAGCTTTTCGAACACTGAAGCTTTCTTT.

The rearrangement uses TRBV18 and TRBJ1-6; 9 bases fit TRBD1. CDR3 length: 16 amino acids. Germline V gene data show CDR1 as KGHSH and CDR2 as LQKENI. The J segment lost 12 bases and the V segment lost 6 bases, leaving 15 bases of the junction unmatched. This CDR3 is CASSQGQGSSVGPLHF. Written as DNA, the CDR3 is TGTGCCAGCTCCCAAGGACAGGGGAGTTCCGTGGGACCCCTCCACTTT.

The V and J genes are TRBV6-5 and TRBJ2-7; D is unclear. The V end lost 5 bases, the J end lost 3 bases, and 11 bases lay between the germline ends. This CDR3 region has 13 residues. Looked up from germline, CDR1 is MNHEY and CDR2 is SVGAGI. The DNA for the CDR3 is TGTGCCAGCAGTCCATCTGCGGACTACGAGCAGTACTTC. Translated: CASSPSADYEQYF.

This rearrangement joins TRBV7-9 to TRBJ1-2, with 11 bases identical to TRBD1. CDR1 is SEHNR, CDR2 FQNEAQ, per germline (reference sequence). CDR3 length: 16 residues. The J segment lost 4 bases and the V segment lost 3 bases, leaving 7 bases of the junction unmatched. CDR3 sequence reads: CASSFGTGGRSYGYTF. The CDR3 bases are TGTGCCAGCAGCTTCGGGACAGGGGGAAGGAGCTATGGCTACACCTTC. The whole variable domain, filled in from reference TRBV7-9 and TRBJ1-2, reads DTGVSQNPRHKITKRGQNVTFRCDPISEHNRLYWYRQTLGQGPEFLTYFQNEAQLEKSRLLSDRFSAERPKGSFSTLEIQRTEQGDSAMYLCASSFGTGGRSYGYTFGSGTRLTVV.

Only a few counts were recorded for this clone. The CDR3 is CARHSPDRYTEAFF. The CDR3 DNA reads as TGTGCCCGACACTCCCCGGACAGATACACTGAAGCTTTCTTT. This chain links TRBV30 with TRBJ1-1; a possible D gene is TRBD1 (6 bases). CDR3 length: 14 residues. V dropped 8 bases and J dropped 3 bases, with 19 bases sitting between them. Germline CDR1 and CDR2: GTSNPN and SVGIG (reference sequence).

This chain connects TRBV30 to TRBJ1-2, with 10 positions matching TRBD1. This CDR3 comprises 14 residues. Germline CDR1 and CDR2: GTSNPN and SVGIG (reference sequence). After removal of 4 bases from V and 6 bases from J, the junction contained 8 bases not matched to a gene. Here the CDR3 DNA reads TGTGCCTGGAACCCCCGGGACAGGGGACATGGCTACACCTTC. Its protein is CAWNPRDRGHGYTF. The full variable domain, its missing parts supplied by reference TRBV30 and TRBJ1-2, is SQTIHQWPATLVQPVGSPLSLECTVEGTSNPNLYWYRQAAGRGLQLLFYSVGIGQISSEVPQNLSASRPQDRQFILSSKKLLLSDSGFYLCAWNPRDRGHGYTFGSGTRLTVV.

Only a few counts were recorded for this clone. The rearrangement joins TRBV30 to TRBJ1-1, with a tentative D call TRBD1 (6 bases). Germline-derived CDR1 and CDR2 are GTSNPN and SVGIG (reference sequence). V was cut by 0 bases and J by 1 base, with 9 bases left in between. This CDR3 is built from 14 residues. CDR3 residues: CAWSVVGQNTEAFF. In DNA form, the CDR3 reads TGTGCCTGGAGTGTAGTGGGACAGAACACTGAAGCTTTCTTT.

This clone was picked up one time. The V and J genes are TRBV18 and TRBJ1-5; D ambiguous. V was clipped by 2 bases and J by 4 bases, with 9 bases between them. This CDR3 spans 14 amino acids. Looked up from germline, CDR1 is KGHSH and CDR2 is LQKENI. CDR3 coding DNA: TGTGCCAGCTCACCATCAGGCCAGAATCAGCCCCAGCATTTT. It yields the protein CASSPSGQNQPQHF. The entire variable domain, with the rest obtained from reference TRBV18 and TRBJ1-5, is as follows: NAGVMQNPRHLVRRRGQEARLRCSPMKGHSHVYWYRQLPEEGLKFMVYLQKENIIDESGMPKERFSAEFPKEGPSILRIQQVVRGDSAAYFCASSPSGQNQPQHFGDGTRLSIL.

The V and J genes are TRBV18 and TRBJ1-5; D not certain. The CDR3 totals 13 residues. V was shortened by 1 base and J by 7 bases, with 8 bases between the two germline ends. Germline CDR1 is KGHSH and CDR2 is LQKENI. Written as DNA, the CDR3 is TGTGCCAGCTCACCACTGGGGTGGCAGCCCCAGCATTTT. This gives the protein CASSPLGWQPQHF.

The chain employs TRBV7-9 and TRBJ1-4; 7 bases match TRBD1. Trimming cost V 6 bases and J 8 bases; bases outside gene matches: 9. This CDR3 has 14 residues. CDR1 is SEHNR and CDR2 is FQNEAQ in the germline V gene (reference sequence). CDR3 coding DNA: TGTGCCAGCAGTCGGCAGGGGGGTCGCGAAAAACTGTTTTTT. It yields the protein CASSRQGGREKLFF.